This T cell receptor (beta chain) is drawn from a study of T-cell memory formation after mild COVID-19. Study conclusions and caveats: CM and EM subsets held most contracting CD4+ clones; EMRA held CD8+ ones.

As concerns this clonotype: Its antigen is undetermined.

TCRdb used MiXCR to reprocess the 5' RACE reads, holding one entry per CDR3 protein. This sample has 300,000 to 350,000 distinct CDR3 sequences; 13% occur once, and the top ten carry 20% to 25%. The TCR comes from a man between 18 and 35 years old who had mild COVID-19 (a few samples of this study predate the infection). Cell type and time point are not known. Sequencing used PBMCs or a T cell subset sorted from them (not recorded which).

The CDR3 DNA reads as TGTGCCACCGTACTCAGGGTCATCGGGGAGCTGTTTTTT. Its protein is CATVLRVIGELFF. The chain couples TRBV6-1 to TRBJ2-2, with D possibly TRBD1 on 5 matching bases. This CDR3 has 13 residues. Germline V CDR1 and CDR2: MNHNS, SASEGT. V was clipped by 10 bases and J by 7 bases, with 16 bases between them.